Shown below are 9 T cell receptor beta chains from a single sample sequenced in a study of identical twins. TCRdb used MiXCR to reprocess the 5' RACE reads, holding one entry per CDR3 protein. This sample yields some 1,700,000 distinct CDR3 sequences, of which roughly a third are seen a single time; approximately 0.29% belongs to the top ten. Sequenced: cord blood. The receptors come from a newborn girl in good health.

This clonotype was counted ten times or more. The chain's CDR3 is CASSLAVSTDTQYF. For the CDR3, the DNA is TGTGCCAGCAGCTTAGCCGTCAGCACAGATACGCAGTATTTT. The rearrangement uses TRBV7-2 and TRBJ2-3; D unresolved. V was clipped by 0 bases and J by 0 bases, with 4 bases between them. This CDR3 region has 14 residues. Germline-derived CDR1 and CDR2 are SGHTA and FQGNSA.

The chain carries TRBV10-3 and TRBJ1-4; a weak D match, TRBD1 (6 bases). The CDR3 spans 14 residues. V gave up 2 bases and J gave up 4 bases, with 8 bases separating them. The germline CDR1 and CDR2 sequences are ENHRY and SYGVKD. DNA of the CDR3: TGTGCCATCAGTGAGGGGGGCCGTAATGAAAAACTGTTTTTT. Its translation: CAISEGGRNEKLFF.

This chain joins TRBV5-4 and TRBJ2-1, with 11 bases aligning to TRBD2. J lost 3 bases, V lost 4 bases, and 12 bases had no gene match. This CDR3 contains 18 residues. Germline lookup yields CDR1 SGHNT and CDR2 YYREEE (reference sequence). In DNA form, the CDR3 reads TGTGCCAGCAGCCAGGGACTAGCGGCCTACCGAAGCTACAATGAGCAGTTCTTC. This translates into CASSQGLAAYRSYNEQFF. Variable domain in full (rest from reference TRBV5-4 and TRBJ2-1): ETGVTQSPTHLIKTRGQQVTLRCSSQSGHNTVSWYQQALGQGPQFIFQYYREEENGRGNFPPRFSGLQFPNYSSELNVNALELDDSALYLCASSQGLAAYRSYNEQFFGPGTRLTVL.

This clonotype was picked up many times. The rearrangement links TRBV9 to TRBJ2-1; 9 positions match TRBD1. This CDR3 has 16 residues. V dropped 4 bases and J dropped 4; count of bases not matched to a gene: 9. In germline, CDR1 is SGDLS, CDR2 YYNGEE. The CDR3 region has the DNA TGTGCCAGCAGCCCGACCGGACAGGGGTGGTACAATGAGCAGTTCTTC. Its translation: CASSPTGQGWYNEQFF.

This clonotype was seen a handful of times. V gene TRBV20-1 combines with J gene TRBJ2-1; D gene uncertain. Trimming pared 5 bases from V and 7 bases from J, leaving 12 bases between. This CDR3 is 12 amino acids long. CDR1 is DFQATT, CDR2 SNEGSKA, per germline (reference sequence). The CDR3 reads CSALPGGNEQFF. The CDR3 DNA follows: TGCAGTGCTCTCCCCGGCGGAAATGAGCAGTTCTTC.

This clonotype was seen a handful of times. This chain uses TRBV20-1 with TRBJ1-5, with 7 positions matching TRBD1. The CDR3 contains 14 residues. Unmatched junction bases numbered 7, after V lost 6 bases and J lost 2 bases. Germline V gene data show CDR1 as DFQATT and CDR2 as SNEGSKA (reference sequence). Here the CDR3 DNA reads TGCAGTGCCCCCAGAGACAGGGGCAATCAGCCCCAGCATTTT. It specifies CSAPRDRGNQPQHF.

This clonotype appeared a single time. J is TRBJ2-7 and V is TRBV10-3; the D gene is possibly TRBD2 (5 bases). The CDR3 loop spans 13 amino acids. V was pared by 8 bases and J by 5 bases, with 16 bases between. Germline V lookup: CDR1 ENHRY, CDR2 SYGVKD. This CDR3 is CAISQLVEDEQYF. CDR3 nucleotides: TGTGCCATCTCCCAACTAGTGGAGGACGAGCAGTACTTC.

This clonotype was counted a few times. The chain has TRBV6-5 and TRBJ2-7, with 7 bases aligning to TRBD2. Trimming at V came to 5 bases and at J to 3 bases, leaving 7 bases not matched to a gene. Germline V gene sequence: CDR1 MNHEY, CDR2 SVGAGI. The CDR3 covers 14 residues. CDR3 sequence reads: CASSLSGILYEQYF. CDR3 sequence (DNA): TGTGCCAGCAGTCTAAGCGGGATTCTCTACGAGCAGTACTTC.

The chain couples TRBV20-1 to TRBJ2-7; 13 nucleotides line up with TRBD2. CDR1 and CDR2 (germline): DFQATT, SNEGSKA (reference sequence). The CDR3 loop spans 15 amino acids. V lost 0 bases to trimming and J lost 4 bases; unmatched junction nucleotides: 3. The CDR3 loop is CSARDQLAGGYEQYF. The CDR3 DNA reads TGCAGTGCTAGAGATCAACTAGCGGGAGGGTACGAGCAGTACTTC.